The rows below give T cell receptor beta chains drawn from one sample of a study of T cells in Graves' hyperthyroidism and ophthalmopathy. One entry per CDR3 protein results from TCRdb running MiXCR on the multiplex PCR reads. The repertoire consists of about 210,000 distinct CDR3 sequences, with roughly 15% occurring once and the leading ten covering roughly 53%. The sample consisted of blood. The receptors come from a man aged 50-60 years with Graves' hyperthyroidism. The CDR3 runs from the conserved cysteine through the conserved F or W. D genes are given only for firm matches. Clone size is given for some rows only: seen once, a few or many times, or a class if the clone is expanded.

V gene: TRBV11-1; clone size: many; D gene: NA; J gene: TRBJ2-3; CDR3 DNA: TGTGCCAGCAGCCACCAGCAGGGGCGAGATACGCAGTATTTT; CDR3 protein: CASSHQQGRDTQYF
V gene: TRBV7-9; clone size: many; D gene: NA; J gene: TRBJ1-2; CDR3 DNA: TGTGCCAGCAGCCCTGCGGGCCCGCTTAACTATGGCTACACCTTC; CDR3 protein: CASSPAGPLNYGYTF
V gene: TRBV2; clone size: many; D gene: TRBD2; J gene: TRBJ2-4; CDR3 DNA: TGTGCCAGCATGAGGCTGGGACTAGCGGGTCAAAACATTCAGTACTTC; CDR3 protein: CASMRLGLAGQNIQYF
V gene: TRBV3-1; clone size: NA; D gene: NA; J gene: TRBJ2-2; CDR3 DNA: TGTGCCAGCAGCCGATTATCGACGGCCGGGGAGCTGTTTTTT; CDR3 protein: CASSRLSTAGELFF
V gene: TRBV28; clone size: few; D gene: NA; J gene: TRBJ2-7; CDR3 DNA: TGTGCCAGCAGTTTATACAGAGTGACCCACCGCTACGAGCAGTACTTC; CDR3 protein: CASSLYRVTHRYEQYF
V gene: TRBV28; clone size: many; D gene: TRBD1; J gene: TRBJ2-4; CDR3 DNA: TGTGCCAGCCAGGGACAGGGGGCGAGGAACATTCAGTACTTC; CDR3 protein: CASQGQGARNIQYF
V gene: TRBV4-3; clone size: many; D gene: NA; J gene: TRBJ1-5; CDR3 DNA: TGCGCCAGCAGCCAAGGTGTGGATATAGATCAGCCCCAGCATTTT; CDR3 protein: CASSQGVDIDQPQHF
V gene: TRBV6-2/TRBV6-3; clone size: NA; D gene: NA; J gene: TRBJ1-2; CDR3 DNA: TGTGCCAGCAGTTACGGGCAGCTTAACTATGGCTACACCTTC; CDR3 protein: CASSYGQLNYGYTF
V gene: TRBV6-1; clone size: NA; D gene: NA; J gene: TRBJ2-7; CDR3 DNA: TGTGCCACAACCAACCGGGAGAGCTCCTACGAGCAGTACTTC; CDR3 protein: CATTNRESSYEQYF
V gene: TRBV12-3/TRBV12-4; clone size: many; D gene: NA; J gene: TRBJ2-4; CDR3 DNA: TGTGCCAGCACCCGTGGCGTTTATTCAAACATTCAGTACTTC; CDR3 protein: CASTRGVYSNIQYF
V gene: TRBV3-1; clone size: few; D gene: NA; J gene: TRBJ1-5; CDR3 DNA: TGTGCCAGCAGCCCCGACTGGGGCAATCAGCCCCAGCATTTT; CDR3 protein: CASSPDWGNQPQHF
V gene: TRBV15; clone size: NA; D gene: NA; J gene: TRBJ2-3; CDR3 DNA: TGTGCCACCAGCAGAGGAGGGGGGAGCACAGATACGCAGTATTTT; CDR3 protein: CATSRGGGSTDTQYF
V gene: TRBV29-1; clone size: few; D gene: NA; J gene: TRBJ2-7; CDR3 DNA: TGCAGCGTTGTGCACCCGGACCGAGTAAACCACGAGCAGTACTTC; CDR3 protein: CSVVHPDRVNHEQYF
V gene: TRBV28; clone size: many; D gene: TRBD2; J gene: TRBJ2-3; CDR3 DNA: TGTGCCAGCAGTTTATTTAGCGGGAGGGCCGGAGATACGCAGTATTTT; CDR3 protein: CASSLFSGRAGDTQYF
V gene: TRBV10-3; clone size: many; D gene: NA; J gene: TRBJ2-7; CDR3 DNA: TGTGCCATCAGTGATCCCAGGATCGGCGAGCAGTACTTC; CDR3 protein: CAISDPRIGEQYF
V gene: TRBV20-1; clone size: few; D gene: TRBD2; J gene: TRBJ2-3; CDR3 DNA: TGCAGTGCAATTCTGACTAGCGGGAGACCAGATACGCAGTATTTT; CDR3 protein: CSAILTSGRPDTQYF
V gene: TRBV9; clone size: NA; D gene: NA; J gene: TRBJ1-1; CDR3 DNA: TGTGCCAGCAGCGTCGGGGGGAGGGGCACTGAAGCTTTCTTT; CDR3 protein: CASSVGGRGTEAFF
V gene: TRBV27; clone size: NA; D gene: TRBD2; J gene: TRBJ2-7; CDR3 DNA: TGTGCCAGCAGTCTTTTAGCGGGAGGTCACGAGCAGTACTTC; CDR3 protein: CASSLLAGGHEQYF
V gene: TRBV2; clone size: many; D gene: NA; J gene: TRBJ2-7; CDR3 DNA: TGTGCCAGCAGTGAAGTCGGGGCTAGCCACGAGCAGTACTTC; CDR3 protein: CASSEVGASHEQYF
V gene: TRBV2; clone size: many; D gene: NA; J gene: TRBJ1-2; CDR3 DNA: TGTGCCAGCACCTCTGACAAGTCGTTAGGCTACACCTTC; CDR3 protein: CASTSDKSLGYTF
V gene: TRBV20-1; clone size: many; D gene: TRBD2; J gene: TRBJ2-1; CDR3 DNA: TGCAGTGCTAGACTAGCGGGAGGGGTCTACAATGAGCAGTTCTTC; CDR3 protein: CSARLAGGVYNEQFF
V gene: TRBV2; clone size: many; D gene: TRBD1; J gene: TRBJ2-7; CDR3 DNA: TGTGCCAGCAGGACGGACAGGGGGCAAGCCTACGAGCAGTACTTC; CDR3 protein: CASRTDRGQAYEQYF
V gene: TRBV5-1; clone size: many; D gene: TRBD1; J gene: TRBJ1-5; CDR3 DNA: TGCGCCAGCAGCCCAGGGGACAGGGGAGGCAATCAGCCCCAGCATTTT; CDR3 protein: CASSPGDRGGNQPQHF
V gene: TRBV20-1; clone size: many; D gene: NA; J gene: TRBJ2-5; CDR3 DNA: TGCAGTGCTAGATCCCCAAGGCAGGAGACCCAGTACTTC; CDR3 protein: CSARSPRQETQYF
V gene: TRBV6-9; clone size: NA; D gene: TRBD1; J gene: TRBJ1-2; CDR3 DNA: TGTGCCAGCAGTTCCTTGGGACAGGGATCCTATGGCTACACCTTC; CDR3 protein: CASSSLGQGSYGYTF
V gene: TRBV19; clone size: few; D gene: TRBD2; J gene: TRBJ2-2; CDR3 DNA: TGTGCCAGTAGTATCAACGGGGGGGGAAACACCGGGGAGCTGTTTTTT; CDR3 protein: CASSINGGGNTGELFF